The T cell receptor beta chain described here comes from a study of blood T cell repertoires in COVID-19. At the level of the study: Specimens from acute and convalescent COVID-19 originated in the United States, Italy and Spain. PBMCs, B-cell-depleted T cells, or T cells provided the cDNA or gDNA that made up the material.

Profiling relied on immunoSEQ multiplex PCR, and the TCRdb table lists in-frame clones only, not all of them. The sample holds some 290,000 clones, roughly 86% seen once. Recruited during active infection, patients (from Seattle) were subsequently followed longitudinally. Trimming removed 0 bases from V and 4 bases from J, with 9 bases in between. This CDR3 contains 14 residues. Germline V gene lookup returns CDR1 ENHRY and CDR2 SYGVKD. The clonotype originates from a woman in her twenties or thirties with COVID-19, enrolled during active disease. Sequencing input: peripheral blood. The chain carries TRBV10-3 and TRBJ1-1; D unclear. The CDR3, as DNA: TGTGCCATCAGTGAGTCTGGGGAGGGCACTGAAGCTTTCTTT. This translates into CAISESGEGTEAFF.